Below, 15 T cell receptor beta chains from the same sample are listed, as sequenced in a study of Ad26.COV2.S vaccination and SARS-CoV-2 variants. Treatment in this sample: about 20 received Ad26.COV2.S at low or high dose, single or two shots; five or six received placebo; per-sample allocation not given. Sampling was done on day 63 after the first vaccine or placebo injection. Here immunoSEQ multiplex PCR was the method, and the copy in TCRdb shows in-frame clones only, minus some. This table has 300,000 to 350,000 clones, 86% appearing once. Sequencing used peripheral blood, obtained in a trial of Ad26.COV2.S vaccine versus placebo. The source of these receptors is a person between 18 and 60 years old who received the Ad26.COV2.S COVID-19 vaccine or a placebo.

The V gene is TRBV5-6, the J gene TRBJ1-2; D might be TRBD1 (5 bases). The CDR3 spans 14 residues. Trimming cost V 0 bases and J 2 bases, with 8 bases left between them. Germline values: CDR1 SGHDT, CDR2 YYEEEE. In nucleotides, the CDR3 is TGTGCCAGCAGCTTGGAACAGGAGAACTATGGCTACACCTTC. It specifies CASSLEQENYGYTF. The full variable domain, in which reference TRBV5-6 and TRBJ1-2 provide the parts outside the CDR3, is DAGVTQSPTHLIKTRGQQVTLRCSPKSGHDTVSWYQQALGQGPQFIFQYYEEEERQRGNFPDRFSGHQFPNYSSELNVNALLLGDSALYLCASSLEQENYGYTFGSGTRLTVV.

The J gene is TRBJ2-2, the V gene TRBV28; 7 bases map to TRBD2. The germline CDR1 and CDR2 sequences are MDHEN and SYDVKM. The CDR3 is 17 residues long. The V segment lost 1 base and the J segment 3 bases; nucleotides outside the gene matches: 8. The DNA of the CDR3 is TGTGCCAGCAGTTTATATGGTACTAGCGTGTACACCGGGGAGCTGTTTTTT. Translating gives CASSLYGTSVYTGELFF.

The rearrangement links TRBV6-2 or TRBV6-3 to TRBJ1-4; D is unclear. CDR1 and CDR2 from the germline V gene are MNHEY and SVGEGT. There are 13 residues in the CDR3. Trimming removed 2 bases at V and 8 bases at J, with 9 bases between. CDR3 loop: CASSYGVAEKLFF. The CDR3 DNA reads TGTGCCAGCAGTTACGGGGTTGCGGAAAAACTGTTTTTT.

The J gene is TRBJ2-7, the V gene TRBV18; no clear D gene. V was clipped by 0 bases and J by 0 bases, with 15 bases between them. The CDR3 runs to 17 residues. Germline loops: CDR1 KGHSH, CDR2 LQKENI. The CDR3, as DNA: TGTGCCAGCTCACCACCGGTAGGGCACGAGAGCTCCTACGAGCAGTACTTC. Its protein product is CASSPPVGHESSYEQYF.

This sequence joins TRBV6-5 and TRBJ2-2; 9 bases agree with TRBD2. V was pared by 6 bases and J by 7 bases, with 6 bases of the junction left unmatched. The CDR3 covers 14 residues. CDR1 is MNHEY and CDR2 is SVGAGI in the germline V gene. This CDR3 reads CASRVAGDFGELFF. In nucleotides, the CDR3 is TGTGCCAGCAGGGTAGCGGGAGATTTCGGGGAGCTGTTTTTT.

The chain carries TRBV9 and TRBJ2-3; 9 bases align to TRBD2. The junction had 9 bases not matched to a gene; V was cut back by 4 bases and J by 3 bases. The CDR3 spans 16 residues. CDR1 and CDR2 (germline): SGDLS, YYNGEE. The CDR3 loop is CASSKQLAGATDTQYF. The CDR3 DNA is TGTGCCAGCAGCAAACAATTAGCGGGAGCGACAGATACGCAGTATTTT. The full variable domain, its missing parts supplied by reference TRBV9 and TRBJ2-3, is DSGVTQTPKHLITATGQRVTLRCSPRSGDLSVYWYQQSLDQGLQFLIQYYNGEERAKGNILERFSAQQFPDLHSELNLSSLELGDSALYFCASSKQLAGATDTQYFGPGTRLTVL.

The chain recombines TRBV24-1 with TRBJ2-3, with TRBD2 identical over 16 bases. CDR1 is KGHDR and CDR2 is SFDVKD in the germline V gene. Unmatched junction bases numbered 9, after V lost 4 bases and J lost 6 bases. This CDR3 region has 18 residues. The CDR3 nucleotides read TGTGCCACCAGTGAATCCACGGGACTAGCGGGGGGGCATGATACGCAGTATTTT. It is translated as CATSESTGLAGGHDTQYF.

This clone was counted between two and nine times. The gene calls are TRBV10-2 and TRBJ1-5; TRBD1 aligns across 8 bases. Germline V lookup: CDR1 WSHSY, CDR2 SAAADI. There are 13 residues in the CDR3. The V segment lost 10 bases and the J segment 4 bases; nucleotides outside the gene matches: 6. Here the CDR3 reads CATGDRSNQPQHF. Here the CDR3 DNA reads TGCGCCACCGGGGACAGGAGTAATCAGCCCCAGCATTTT.

The chain uses TRBV2 and TRBJ1-1; 8 nucleotides agree with TRBD1. The CDR3 sequence is 14 residues long. With 6 bases clipped from V and 5 bases from J, the junction kept 8 bases outside the gene matches. The germline V gene encodes CDR1 SNHLY and CDR2 FYNNEI. CDR3 residues: CASSGYTGGTEAFF. CDR3 coding DNA: TGTGCCAGCAGCGGATACACAGGGGGGACTGAAGCTTTCTTT. The full variable domain, its missing parts supplied by reference TRBV2 and TRBJ1-1, is EPEVTQTPSHQVTQMGQEVILRCVPISNHLYFYWYRQILGQKVEFLVSFYNNEISEKSEIFDDQFSVERPDGSNFTLKIRSTKLEDSAMYFCASSGYTGGTEAFFGQGTRLTVV.

V and J are TRBV5-1 and TRBJ2-5; D uncertain. Germline V CDR1 and CDR2: SGHRS, YFSETQ. V lost 0 bases and J lost 3, with 12 bases in between. This CDR3 has 15 amino acids. In DNA form, the CDR3 reads TGCGCCAGCAGCTTGGCCCACGGTGTGGAAGAGACCCAGTACTTC. Translation gives CASSLAHGVEETQYF.

The J gene is TRBJ2-1, the V gene TRBV30; no firm D call. Between the trimmed V and J ends, which lost 2 bases and 10 bases, there was a span of 12 bases. In germline, CDR1 is GTSNPN, CDR2 SVGIG (reference sequence). This CDR3 is built from 12 residues. CDR3 loop: CAWSSSSREQFF. CDR3 bases: TGTGCCTGGAGTTCCTCAAGCAGAGAGCAGTTCTTC.

This clone was seen a single time. The chain uses TRBV4-1 and TRBJ2-7, with D tentatively TRBD2 (7 bases). The CDR3 is made up of 16 amino acids. The germline V and J ends were trimmed by 4 bases and 2 bases, with 18 bases remaining between them. Germline V gene lookup returns CDR1 MGHRA and CDR2 YSYEKL. DNA of the CDR3: TGCGCCAGCAGCCCAGGGGAGGGGCAGGGAACCTACGAGCAGTACTTC. Protein product: CASSPGEGQGTYEQYF.

This clone was seen only a few times. The CDR3 loop is CASSLELGRSTEAFF. DNA for the CDR3: TGCGCCAGCAGCTTGGAGTTGGGGCGAAGCACTGAAGCTTTCTTT. The chain has TRBV5-1 and TRBJ1-1, with TRBD1 as a possible D gene (5 bases). Germline assignment: CDR1 SGHRS and CDR2 YFSETQ. Trimming removed 0 bases from V and 4 bases from J, with 13 bases in between. This CDR3 comprises 15 residues.

This clone was seen a single time. V gene TRBV5-1 combines with J gene TRBJ1-4; 12 positions agree with TRBD1. Germline CDR1 SGHRS, CDR2 YFSETQ. The CDR3 spans 15 residues. The J segment lost 7 bases and the V segment lost 4 bases, leaving 5 bases of the junction unmatched. CDR3 sequence (DNA): TGCGCCAGCAGCCCGGGGACAGGGGGCGTTGAAAAACTGTTTTTT. Translation gives CASSPGTGGVEKLFF.

This clone has just one count. The chain carries TRBV4-3 and TRBJ2-3; 10 positions agree with TRBD2. V lost 0 bases and J lost 1; bases outside the gene matches: 10. The CDR3 consists of 19 residues. Germline V gene data show CDR1 as LGHNA and CDR2 as YSLEER. The CDR3 reads CASSQDKASGGGGTDTQYF. The DNA for the CDR3 is TGCGCCAGCAGCCAAGATAAGGCTAGCGGGGGCGGGGGCACAGATACGCAGTATTTT.